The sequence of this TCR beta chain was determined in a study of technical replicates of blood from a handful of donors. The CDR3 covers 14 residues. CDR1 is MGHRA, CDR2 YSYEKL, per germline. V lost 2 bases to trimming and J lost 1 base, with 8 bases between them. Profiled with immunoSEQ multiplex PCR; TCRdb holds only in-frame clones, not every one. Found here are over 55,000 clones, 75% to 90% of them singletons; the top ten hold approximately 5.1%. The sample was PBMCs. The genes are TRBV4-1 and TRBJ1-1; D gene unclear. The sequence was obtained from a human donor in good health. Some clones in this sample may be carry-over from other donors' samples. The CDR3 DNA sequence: TGCGCCAGCAGCCAATTTTCCTGGAACACTGAAGCTTTCTTT. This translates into CASSQFSWNTEAFF.